The 4 T cell receptor beta chains given below trace back to one sample, sequenced in a study of cytomegalovirus exposure and HLA in healthy donors. Use of 60 Vbeta and 13 Jbeta primers characterized the PCR. Profiled with immunoSEQ multiplex PCR; TCRdb holds only in-frame clones, not every one. This table holds roughly 200,000 clones, roughly 90% found once. Sequenced input: PBMCs. Every receptor here comes from a boy aged 2 to 10 in good health and CMV-seronegative.

The chain links TRBV19 to TRBJ1-4; D gene uncertain. Germline V gene sequence: CDR1 LNHDA, CDR2 SQIVND (reference sequence). V was pared by 7 bases and J by 1 base, with 10 bases between. This CDR3 has 14 amino acids. CDR3 coding DNA: TGTGCCAGTACCCCTAAGAGAACTAATGAAAAACTGTTTTTT. This sequence encodes CASTPKRTNEKLFF.

This rearrangement joins TRBV10-3 to TRBJ1-2, with D possibly TRBD1 on 5 matching bases. V lost 3 bases and J 2 bases, leaving 7 bases between the germline ends. Germline CDR1 reads ENHRY; CDR2 reads SYGVKD. The CDR3 totals 13 residues. The CDR3 nucleotides are TGTGCCATCAGTGACAGGGTAAACTATGGCTACACCTTC. Translation gives CAISDRVNYGYTF.

The chain has TRBV25-1 and TRBJ1-2; 11 bases fit TRBD1. This CDR3 is built from 13 residues. V was clipped by 6 bases and J by 8 bases; unmatched bases: 5. CDR1 is MGHDK, CDR2 SYGVNS, per germline. In DNA form, the CDR3 reads TGTGCCAGCAGATGGACAGGGGGCTTCGGCTACACCTTC. Its translation: CASRWTGGFGYTF.

This chain joins TRBV19 and TRBJ2-7; 7 bases align to TRBD2. The CDR3 is 14 residues long. Germline-derived CDR1 and CDR2 are LNHDA and SQIVND (reference sequence). V was pared by 3 bases and J by 0 bases, with 2 bases of the junction left unmatched. In nucleotides, the CDR3 is TGTGCCAGTAGTATTACTAGCGTCTCCTACGAGCAGTACTTC. Translated, it gives CASSITSVSYEQYF.